Each of the 17 T cell receptor beta chains below was sequenced from the same sample in a study of shared clonotypes between healthy human individuals. Here immunoSEQ multiplex PCR was the method, and the copy in TCRdb shows in-frame clones only, minus some. This table holds some 2 million clones, 90% to 95% found once. The sample taken for sequencing was naive CD4+ T cells sorted from blood. Subset given: CD45RA+ positively selected. Receptor source: a man younger than 35 in good health.

This chain links TRBV6-5 with TRBJ1-1; 7 nucleotides match TRBD1. CDR1 is MNHEY, CDR2 SVGAGI, per germline. V was clipped by 5 bases and J by 5 bases; unmatched bases: 8. The CDR3 sequence is 14 residues long. The CDR3 here is CASSQYRGVTEAFF. The CDR3 DNA sequence: TGTGCCAGCAGTCAATACAGGGGAGTGACTGAAGCTTTCTTT.

This sequence joins TRBV7-2 and TRBJ2-1; D not certain. CDR3 size: 12 residues. The V and J ends lost 0 bases and 8 bases respectively, with 5 bases between them. Looked up from germline, CDR1 is SGHTA and CDR2 is FQGNSA. Here the CDR3 reads CASSLASYEQFF. The CDR3 bases are TGTGCCAGCAGCTTAGCGAGTTATGAGCAGTTCTTC.

Worth noting for this clone: A junction boundary mismatches the germline segment, possibly from a read error. V is TRBV30 and J is TRBJ2-7; D perhaps matches TRBD1 (6 bases). In germline, CDR1 is GTSNPN, CDR2 SVGIG (reference sequence). The CDR3 is 11 residues long. The CDR3 nucleotides are TGTGCCTGGAGGGACAGCTACGGGCAGTACTTC. Amino acids: CAWRDSYGQYF.

The rearrangement joins TRBV7-8 to TRBJ2-5; TRBD2 agrees at 8 bases. The CDR3 consists of 17 residues. The germline gives CDR1 SGHVS, CDR2 FQNEAQ. V lost 2 bases and J lost 5; bases outside the gene matches: 13. CDR3 coding DNA: TGTGCCAGCAGCTTATCGGGGGGGACTTCAGGAGGCGAGACCCAGTACTTC. Protein sequence: CASSLSGGTSGGETQYF.

The V and J genes are TRBV6-5 and TRBJ1-6, with 7 bases identical to TRBD1. This CDR3 is built from 14 residues. Trimming at V came to 5 bases and at J to 8 bases, leaving 6 bases not matched to a gene. The germline CDR1 and CDR2 sequences are MNHEY and SVGAGI. The CDR3 bases are TGTGCCAGCAGTCCGACAGGGACCTATTCACCCCTCCACTTT. Protein sequence: CASSPTGTYSPLHF.

For the CDR3, the DNA is TGTGCCAGTACTCCTGCAAGACAGGGGGGCCCAGATACGCAGTATTTT. It translates to CASTPARQGGPDTQYF. The chain is built from TRBV19 and TRBJ2-3, with 9 bases fitting TRBD1. The CDR3 consists of 16 residues. V trimming: 7 bases; J trimming: 4 bases; junction bases outside the gene matches: 12. From germline, CDR1 is LNHDA and CDR2 SQIVND (reference sequence). Filled out from reference TRBV19 and TRBJ2-3, the complete variable domain reads DGGITQSPKYLFRKEGQNVTLSCEQNLNHDAMYWYRQDPGQGLRLIYYSQIVNDFQKGDIAEGYSVSREKKESFPLTVTSAQKNPTAFYLCASTPARQGGPDTQYFGPGTRLTVL.

The chain uses TRBV4-1 and TRBJ2-3, with no clear D. The CDR3 loop spans 15 amino acids. Germline V gene sequence: CDR1 MGHRA, CDR2 YSYEKL. Trimming took 0 bases from V and 0 from J, leaving 7 bases between them. CDR3 nucleotide sequence: TGCGCCAGCAGCCAAGATGGCTATAGCACAGATACGCAGTATTTT. Translating gives CASSQDGYSTDTQYF.

On this clone itself: Other DNA sequences within the sample encode an identical CDR3. The chain carries TRBV30 and TRBJ1-4; D perhaps matches TRBD1 (5 bases). The CDR3 contains 13 residues. Trimming cost V 3 bases and J 5 bases, with 10 bases left between them. Germline CDR1 is GTSNPN and CDR2 is SVGIG (reference sequence). The CDR3 DNA follows: TGTGCCTGGAGCCGGGGCGCAAATGAAAAACTGTTTTTT. Protein product: CAWSRGANEKLFF.

This rearrangement joins TRBV29-1 to TRBJ1-1; no firm D call. Germline V lookup: CDR1 SQVTM, CDR2 ANQGSEA. The CDR3 runs 13 residues. V was pared by 2 bases and J by 0 bases, with 7 bases between. In DNA, the CDR3 is TGCAGCGTTGAAAAGGGTATGAACACTGAAGCTTTCTTT. It translates to CSVEKGMNTEAFF.

The DNA of the CDR3 is TGTGCCAGCAGCCAAGGGACACTAAGTGAAGCTTTCTTT. This translates into CASSQGTLSEAFF. This sequence joins TRBV5-5 and TRBJ1-1; TRBD1 is a possible D gene (6 bases). The germline gives CDR1 SGHKS, CDR2 YYEKEE (reference sequence). Trimming removed 4 bases from V and 7 bases from J, with 14 bases in between. There are 13 residues in the CDR3.

This clone was detected only once. The CDR3, as DNA: TGTGCCAGCAGTTTCTCCCGGACAGGGGGCTCCGGGGAGCTGTTTTTT. Its translation: CASSFSRTGGSGELFF. The V gene is TRBV28, the J gene TRBJ1-3; 11 positions agree with TRBD1. With the DNA end fitting TRBJ2-2 better, the J assignment may be wrong. CDR3 length equals 16 residues. CDR1 MDHEN and CDR2 SYDVKM come from the germline V gene.

With respect to this clone: Other nucleotide sequences from this sample produce the same CDR3. The chain joins TRBV5-1 to TRBJ2-1; D is possibly TRBD1 (6 bases). This CDR3 comprises 15 residues. Per germline, CDR1 SGHRS and CDR2 YFSETQ. V lost 0 bases and J lost 5, with 12 bases in between. This chain's CDR3 is CASSLGQVRDNEQFF. DNA of the CDR3: TGCGCCAGCAGCTTGGGACAGGTACGGGACAATGAGCAGTTCTTC.

V and J are TRBV9 and TRBJ1-6; 8 bases align to TRBD1. Trimming cost V 5 bases and J 7 bases; bases outside gene matches: 20. Germline assignment: CDR1 SGDLS and CDR2 YYNGEE. CDR3 length equals 19 residues. The CDR3 DNA reads as TGTGCCAGCAGTGTGGGTTCGGACAGGGATAACTTGAGGAATTCACCCCTCCACTTT. Its protein product is CASSVGSDRDNLRNSPLHF.

This chain uses TRBV7-2 with TRBJ2-5; D not resolved. Trimming removed 2 bases from V and 7 bases from J, with 17 bases in between. CDR3 size: 15 residues. Germline V gene lookup returns CDR1 SGHTA and CDR2 FQGNSA. The CDR3 spells CASSLSLANPGTQYF. For the CDR3, the DNA is TGTGCCAGCAGCTTATCATTGGCTAACCCCGGGACCCAGTACTTC.

The chain combines TRBV9 with TRBJ2-3, with D maybe TRBD2 (6 bases). V was shortened by 0 bases and J by 0 bases, with 11 bases between the two germline ends. In germline, CDR1 is SGDLS, CDR2 YYNGEE. This CDR3 comprises 16 residues. The CDR3 nucleotides read TGTGCCAGCAGCGTAGTTAGCGGTACTAGCACAGATACGCAGTATTTT. This translates into CASSVVSGTSTDTQYF.

V and J are TRBV6-6 and TRBJ1-5; 7 nucleotides agree with TRBD1. J was trimmed by 8 bases and V by 7 bases; bases with no gene match: 11. The CDR3 length is 14 residues. CDR1 and CDR2 from the germline V gene are MNHNY and SVGAGI (reference sequence). CDR3 nucleotides: TGTGCCAGCACCCGACAGGGTGAGATTAAGCCCCAGCATTTT. As protein: CASTRQGEIKPQHF.

With respect to this clone: At the DNA level, this CDR3 is encoded by other sequences in the same sample as well. The chain is built from TRBV29-1 and TRBJ2-3, with D uncertain. V was cut by 4 bases and J by 0 bases, with 5 bases left in between. The CDR3 contains 12 residues. Germline V gene data show CDR1 as SQVTM and CDR2 as ANQGSEA. For the CDR3, the DNA is TGCAGCGTTGTCCCAAGCACAGATACGCAGTATTTT. The encoded protein is CSVVPSTDTQYF.